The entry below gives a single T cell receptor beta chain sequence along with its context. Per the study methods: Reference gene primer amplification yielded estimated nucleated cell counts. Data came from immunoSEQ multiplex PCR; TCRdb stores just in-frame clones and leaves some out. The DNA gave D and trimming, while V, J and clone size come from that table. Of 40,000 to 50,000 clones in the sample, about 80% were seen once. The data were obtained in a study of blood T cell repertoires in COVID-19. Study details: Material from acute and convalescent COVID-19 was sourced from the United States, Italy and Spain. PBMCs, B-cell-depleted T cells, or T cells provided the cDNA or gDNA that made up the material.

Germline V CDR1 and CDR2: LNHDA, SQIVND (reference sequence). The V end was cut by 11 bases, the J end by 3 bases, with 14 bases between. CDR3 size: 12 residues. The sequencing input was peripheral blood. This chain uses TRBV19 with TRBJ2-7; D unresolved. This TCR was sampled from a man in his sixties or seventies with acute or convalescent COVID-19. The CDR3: CAPYDTYYEQYF. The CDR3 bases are TGTGCCCCCTATGACACGTACTACGAGCAGTACTTC.